The source of this T cell receptor (beta chain) is a study of naive and memory T cell subsets. A note on this clonotype: What it binds is not known.

The beta constant-region primer was an equimolar mix of two oligonucleotides covering TRBC1 and TRBC2. The ligated cDNA underwent four PCR rounds using SP2 and nested alpha and beta constant-region primers. An oligonucleotide with the SP2 primer and a 12-nucleotide UMI was ligated to the cDNA 3' end. TCRdb itself ran the UMI-ligation and nested PCR reads through MiXCR, one entry per CDR3 protein. The sample consists of roughly 150,000 distinct CDR3 sequences, about a fifth of them appearing once. J gave up 3 bases and V 5 bases, and 10 bases lay outside the gene matches. CDR1 is SEHNR, CDR2 FQNEAQ, per germline (reference sequence). The CDR3 sequence is 15 residues long. General observations from the study: Possibly reflecting memory cells re-expressing CD45RA, a few larger clonotypes occurred in naive repertoires, especially CD8. Activation and differentiation may alter RNA-based TCR counts. Naive and memory repertoire findings lacked a ground truth for validation.

This chain joins TRBV7-9 and TRBJ2-7; TRBD1 agrees at 7 bases. This TCR was recovered from a human donor in good health. Sequencing was done on a sample of naive CD8+ T cells from blood. This chain's CDR3 is CASSGETGPLYEQYF. CDR3 in DNA: TGTGCCAGCAGCGGAGAGACAGGGCCGCTCTACGAGCAGTACTTC.